The 5 T cell receptor beta chains given below trace back to one sample, sequenced in a study of blood T cells in healthy people across ages. The second PCR ran roughly 7 to 11 cycles with a sample-barcoded 5' primer and J-beta primers. One entry per CDR3 protein results from TCRdb running MiXCR on the 5' RACE reads. This table has fewer than 1,000,000 distinct CDR3 sequences, about 47% appearing once. Sequenced: blood. These TCRs come from a man aged 80 or over in good health.

CDR3 sequence reads: CASSGLAGVSYNEQYF. The CDR3 region has the DNA TGTGCCAGCAGCGGACTAGCGGGAGTCTCCTACAATGAGCAGTACTTC. The rearrangement uses TRBV9 and TRBJ2-1; TRBD2 aligns across 12 bases. TRBJ2-7 matches the DNA end more closely, so the J call is doubtful. The CDR3 is 16 residues long. Germline values: CDR1 SGDLS, CDR2 YYNGEE.

This clonotype was picked up a small number of times. V is TRBV12-3 or TRBV12-4 and J is TRBJ2-1; the D gene is possibly TRBD2 (5 bases). The CDR3 has 13 residues. The V end lost 4 bases, the J end lost 5 bases, and 9 bases lay between the germline ends. In DNA, the CDR3 is TGTGCCAGCAGTTGGCTGAGGGACAATGAGCAGTTCTTC. This encodes CASSWLRDNEQFF.

Concerning this clonotype: A much bigger clone sits one base away, suggesting this may be a read error. This chain connects TRBV5-1 to TRBJ2-7; 9 positions agree with TRBD2. V gave up 7 bases and J gave up 6 bases; unmatched junction bases: 14. The CDR3 contains 15 residues. Germline loops: CDR1 SGHRS, CDR2 YFSETQ. CDR3 protein: CASSGEAGGTIEQYF. The CDR3 DNA reads as TGCGCCAGCTCAGGGGAAGCGGGAGGTACGATCGAGCAGTACTTC.

The chain carries TRBV11-1 and TRBJ2-3, with 11 bases that match TRBD2. The J segment lost 10 bases and the V segment lost 5 bases, leaving 14 bases of the junction unmatched. CDR3 length: 16 amino acids. Germline assignment: CDR1 SGHAT and CDR2 FQDESV (reference sequence). CDR3 residues: CASSEPGLADRVAQYF. The CDR3 DNA sequence: TGTGCCAGCAGCGAGCCGGGACTAGCGGATCGGGTTGCGCAGTATTTT.

This clonotype was observed many times. The chain employs TRBV14 and TRBJ2-3; 10 positions match TRBD2. CDR3 length: 14 residues. The V and J ends lost 2 bases and 8 bases, in that order; junction bases with no gene match: 4. In germline, CDR1 is SGHDN, CDR2 FVKESK. The CDR3 DNA follows: TGTGCCAGCAGCCAAACCGGGACTAGCGCTACGCAGTATTTT. It codes for CASSQTGTSATQYF.